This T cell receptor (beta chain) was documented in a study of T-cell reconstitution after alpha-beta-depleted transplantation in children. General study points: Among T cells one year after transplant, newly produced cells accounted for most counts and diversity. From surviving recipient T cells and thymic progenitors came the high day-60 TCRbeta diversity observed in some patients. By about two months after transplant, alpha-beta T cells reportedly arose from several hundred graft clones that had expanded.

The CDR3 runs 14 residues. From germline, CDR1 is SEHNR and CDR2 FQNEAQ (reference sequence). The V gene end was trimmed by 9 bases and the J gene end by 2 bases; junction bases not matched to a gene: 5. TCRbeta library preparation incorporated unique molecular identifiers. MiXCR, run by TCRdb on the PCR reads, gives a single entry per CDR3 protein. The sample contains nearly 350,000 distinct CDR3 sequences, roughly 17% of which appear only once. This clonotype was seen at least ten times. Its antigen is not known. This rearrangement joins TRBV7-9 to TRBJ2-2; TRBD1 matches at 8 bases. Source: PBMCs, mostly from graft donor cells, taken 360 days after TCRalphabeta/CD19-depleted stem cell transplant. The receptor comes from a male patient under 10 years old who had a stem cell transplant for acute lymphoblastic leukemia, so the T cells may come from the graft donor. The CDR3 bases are TGTGCCAGAACCGGACAGGGCAACACCGGGGAGCTGTTTTTT. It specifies CARTGQGNTGELFF.